This passage covers 10 T cell receptor beta chains from one sample sequenced in a study of T-cell memory formation after mild COVID-19. TCRdb re-called the 5' RACE reads through MiXCR, storing one row per CDR3 protein. The sample lists hundreds of thousands of distinct CDR3 sequences, nearly 25% occurring once. The sample comprised PBMCs or a T cell subset sorted from them (not recorded which). The receptors were sampled from an adult woman who had mild COVID-19 (a few samples of this study predate the infection). Cell type and time point are not known.

This clonotype was counted a few times. The chain carries TRBV5-6 and TRBJ2-7, with D maybe TRBD1 (5 bases). From germline, CDR1 is SGHDT and CDR2 YYEEEE. Trimming removed 1 base at V and 11 bases at J, with 10 bases between. The length of the CDR3 is 11 residues. The CDR3, as DNA: TGTGCCAGCAGCTTGCAGGGTCTGGAGTACTTC. Translation gives CASSLQGLEYF.

The rearrangement uses TRBV20-1 and TRBJ2-5; tentatively, D is TRBD1 or TRBD2 (5 bases each). CDR3 length: 13 amino acids. The germline gives CDR1 DFQATT, CDR2 SNEGSKA (reference sequence). V was cut by 1 base and J by 5 bases, with 11 bases left in between. CDR3: CSARGGILETQYF. CDR3 in DNA: TGCAGTGCTAGAGGGGGGATCTTGGAGACCCAGTACTTC.

The chain carries TRBV3-1 and TRBJ2-5; 9 bases match TRBD2. J was trimmed by 5 bases and V by 5 bases; bases with no gene match: 9. CDR1 and CDR2 (germline): LGHDT, YNNKEL (reference sequence). This CDR3 contains 15 residues. The CDR3 nucleotides are TGTGCCAGCAGCGGCGGCGGGGGGGCCCACGAGACCCAGTACTTC. This codes for CASSGGGGAHETQYF.

The chain recombines TRBV5-1 with TRBJ2-1; D might be TRBD1 (6 bases). The CDR3 covers 14 residues. Germline V gene sequence: CDR1 SGHRS, CDR2 YFSETQ. Deletions cut 4 bases from V and 2 bases from J, with 10 bases between. The CDR3 DNA is TGCGCCAGCAGCGGGGACACGACCTACAATGAGCAGTTCTTC. Its protein is CASSGDTTYNEQFF.

This clonotype has ten or more counts. The rearrangement uses TRBV7-9 and TRBJ2-7; the D gene is possibly TRBD1 (6 bases). The CDR3 sequence is 17 residues long. V was pared by 4 bases and J by 3 bases, with 22 bases between. Germline V gene data show CDR1 as SEHNR and CDR2 as FQNEAQ (reference sequence). This CDR3 is CASSSGFGTQDLYEQYF. In DNA form, the CDR3 reads TGTGCCAGCAGCTCAGGGTTCGGGACACAGGACCTCTACGAGCAGTACTTC. Drawing the rest from reference TRBV7-9 and TRBJ2-7, the complete variable domain is DTGVSQNPRHKITKRGQNVTFRCDPISEHNRLYWYRQTLGQGPEFLTYFQNEAQLEKSRLLSDRFSAERPKGSFSTLEIQRTEQGDSAMYLCASSSGFGTQDLYEQYFGPGTRLTVT.

This clonotype was detected only a few times. This sequence joins TRBV29-1 and TRBJ2-4; D gene ambiguous. Germline values: CDR1 SQVTM, CDR2 ANQGSEA. This CDR3 contains 12 residues. The V and J ends lost 5 bases and 0 bases respectively, with 5 bases between them. The CDR3 sequence is CSVLLAKNIQYF. The CDR3 DNA reads TGCAGCGTTCTCTTAGCCAAAAACATTCAGTACTTC.

The chain uses TRBV9 and TRBJ2-3, with 14 bases identical to TRBD2. The CDR3 sequence is 19 residues long. J gave up 2 bases and V 0 bases, and 8 bases lay outside the gene matches. Germline V lookup: CDR1 SGDLS, CDR2 YYNGEE. Here the CDR3 DNA reads TGTGCCAGCAGCGTAGTCCCGGGACTAGCGGGGGCGAACACAGATACGCAGTATTTT. Encoded protein: CASSVVPGLAGANTDTQYF.

The chain couples TRBV18 to TRBJ1-2, with TRBD1 as a possible D gene (5 bases). Germline CDR1 is KGHSH and CDR2 is LQKENI. The CDR3 spans 12 residues. The V end was cut by 4 bases, the J end by 8 bases, with 11 bases between. The CDR3 sequence: CASSLSRDGYTF. The CDR3 nucleotides read TGTGCCAGCTCACTATCCAGGGACGGCTACACCTTC.

The chain employs TRBV29-1 and TRBJ2-1; 11 positions agree with TRBD1. The CDR3 is 13 amino acids. From germline, CDR1 is SQVTM and CDR2 ANQGSEA. J gave up 10 bases and V 6 bases, and 8 bases lay outside the gene matches. CDR3 DNA: TGCAGCGTCGACCGGGACAGGGGGGCAGAGCAGTTCTTC. Encoded protein: CSVDRDRGAEQFF.

This clonotype was detected only a few times. The chain has TRBV6-4 and TRBJ2-2; TRBD2 matches 10 bases. Germline V CDR1 and CDR2: MRHNA, SNTAGT. The trim removed 5 bases at V and 5 bases at J, leaving 8 bases unmatched. The CDR3 consists of 16 residues. CDR3 sequence (DNA): TGTGCCAGCAGTCCGCTAGCGGGAGTTACTACCGGGGAGCTGTTTTTT. As protein: CASSPLAGVTTGELFF.